The 28 T cell receptor beta chains given below trace back to one sample, sequenced in a study of tissue T cells after allogeneic stem cell transplantation. The time point: mouse harvest day 7 after allogeneic transplant. Mouse grafts combined 10^7 T-cell-depleted bone marrow cells with 10^6 splenic CD5+ T cells. Produced via immunoSEQ multiplex PCR; TCRdb's table is partial and in-frame only. The data contain more than 5,000 clones, roughly half of them singletons. Sequencing was carried out using gut tissue. Source of these receptors: a female BALB/c mouse given C57BL/6 T cells with graft-versus-host disease after an allogeneic hematopoietic cell transplant.

Worth noting for this clone: The genes are named according to mouse. The read is 1 residue too short to cover the CDR3 end, so that end is filled in from the germline J gene. V gene TRBV23 combines with J gene TRBJ1-1; whether TRBD1, the table's D call, matches the DNA was not checked. This CDR3 region has 14 residues. CDR1 and CDR2 (germline): KGHTA, FQNQQP. Partial CDR3 DNA: TGCTCCAGCAGTCAATTGACAACAAACACAGAAGTCTTC. Its translation is CSSSQLTTNTEVF. In full, the CDR3 reads CSSSQLTTNTEVFF. Using reference TRBV23 and TRBJ1-1 for the parts outside the CDR3, the full variable domain is DAAVTQKPRYLIKMKGQEAEMKCIPEKGHTAVFWYQQKQSKELKFLIYFQNQQPLDQIDMVKERFSAVCPSSSLCSLGIRTCEAEDSALYLCSSSQLTTNTEVFFGKGTRLTVV.

In this sample, this clone turned up a few times. Each gene name is a mouse one. The read stops 1 residue short of the end of the CDR3; the missing end is completed from the germline J gene. The V and J genes are TRBV26 and TRBJ1-3; maybe TRBD1 (5 bases). The V gene lost 2 bases and the J gene lost 1 base, with 6 bases spanning the gap. CDR3 length equals 14 residues. CDR1 is KGHPV, CDR2 FQNQEV, per germline (reference sequence). The CDR3 protein is CASSLPGSGNTLYF. CDR3 DNA (partial): TGTGCCAGCAGTCTGCCAGGGTCTGGAAATACGCTCTAT.

A note on this clone: Gene names follow the mouse nomenclature. The sequenced fragment ends 1 residue before the CDR3 boundary, so the rest is inferred from the germline J gene. V gene TRBV3 combines with J gene TRBJ1-4, with 11 bases identical to TRBD1. J gave up 3 bases and V 5 bases, and 8 bases lay outside the gene matches. CDR1 and CDR2 (germline): SNHLY, FYNGKV (reference sequence). CDR3 length: 17 residues. Partial CDR3 DNA: TGTGCCAGCAGCGGTCCCGGGACAGGGGGGCCCAACGAAAGATTATTT. It yields the protein CASSGPGTGGPNERLF. The full CDR3 is CASSGPGTGGPNERLFF.

This clone was seen more than once but under ten times. The gene symbols are mouse symbols. The read stops 1 residue short of the end of the CDR3; the missing end is completed from the germline J gene. This sequence joins TRBV26 and TRBJ2-7; TRBD1 aligns across 11 bases. Per germline, CDR1 KGHPV and CDR2 FQNQEV (reference sequence). V dropped 5 bases and J dropped 4; count of bases not matched to a gene: 1. CDR3 length: 13 amino acids. The CDR3 protein is CASSGTGGYEQYF. The sequenced part of the CDR3 DNA is TGTGCCAGCAGTGGGACAGGGGGGTATGAACAGTAC.

This clone is medium-sized by share. Gene names and germline refer to mouse. CDR3 region: CASSLGGANTEVFF. Partial CDR3 DNA: TGTGCCAGCAGCCTAGGGGGCGCAAACACAGAAGTCTTC. The V and J genes are TRBV19 and TRBJ1-1, with TRBD1 matching 7 bases. The CDR3 end is not reached by the read, which stops 1 residue before it; the germline J gene fills it in. Germline V gene data show CDR1 as FNHDT and CDR2 as SITEND (reference sequence). V trimming: 5 bases; J trimming: 0 bases; junction bases outside the gene matches: 4. The CDR3 runs to 14 residues.

In its sample, this clone ranks as large (0.1 to 1%). The genes and germline here are from mouse. The CDR3 end falls 1 residue outside the read, so it is completed with the germline J gene. V gene TRBV15 combines with J gene TRBJ2-7; 9 nucleotides line up with TRBD2. Germline V gives CDR1 SGHND, CDR2 FRSKSL. The CDR3 spans 14 residues. The junction had 6 bases not matched to a gene; V was cut back by 3 bases and J by 6 bases. CDR3 region: CASSFKTGGLEQYF. CDR3 bases read: TGTGCCAGCAGTTTCAAGACTGGGGGTCTTGAACAGTAC.

As for this clone: Gene labels here are mouse ones. The read ends 1 residue before the CDR3 terminus; that terminus is restored from the germline J gene. V and J are TRBV12-1 and TRBJ2-4; the D gene is possibly TRBD2 (5 bases). CDR1 is SGHSN and CDR2 is HYEKVE in the germline V gene. Trimming pared 5 bases from V and 0 bases from J, leaving 8 bases between. The CDR3 has 13 amino acids. CDR3 protein: CASLLASQNTLYF. The covered CDR3 bases are TGTGCCAGCTTACTGGCTAGTCAAAACACCTTGTAC.

A remark on this clone: Gene names denote mouse genes. Incomplete CDR3 DNA: TGTGCCAGCTCTCTCGTCTGGGACATCCAAGACACCCAGTAC. It translates to CASSLVWDIQDTQY. The entire CDR3 protein is CASSLVWDIQDTQYF. The chain links TRBV12-1 to TRBJ2-5; TRBD1 might be the D (6 bases). The missing CDR3 end, 1 residue past where the read stops, is filled in from the germline J gene. Germline CDR1 SGHSN, CDR2 HYEKVE. This CDR3 region has 15 residues. V lost 0 bases and J 2 bases, leaving 11 bases between the germline ends.

Details on this clone: Gene names denote mouse genes. The CDR3 sequence is CASMGYYEQYF. CDR3 bases read: TGTGCCAGCATGGGGTACTATGAACAGTAC. V and J are TRBV24 and TRBJ2-7, with a possible D match to TRBD2 (5 bases). With the read ending 1 residue before the CDR3 end, the germline J gene is used to fill in that end. The CDR3 length is 11 residues. CDR1 KGHTA and CDR2 FRNEEI come from the germline V gene. Trimming shortened V by 7 bases and J by 3 bases, and 7 bases separated the two germline ends.

Notes on this clone: Any gene name here is a mouse gene name. The read terminates 1 residue ahead of where the CDR3 ends, so the germline J gene completes it. This sequence joins TRBV3 and TRBJ2-4; D is unclear. Germline V CDR1 and CDR2: SNHLY, FYNGKV (reference sequence). The CDR3 contains 13 residues. With 3 bases removed from V and 0 bases from J, the gap between germline ends came to 4 bases. The sequenced part of the CDR3 DNA is TGTGCCAGCAGCTTCACTAGTCAAAACACCTTGTAC. This gives the protein CASSFTSQNTLY. The complete CDR3 reads CASSFTSQNTLYF.

Comments on this clone: Germline and genes here are mouse. This CDR3 is CASSPGTGGAQDTQYF. Incomplete CDR3 DNA: TGTGCCAGCTCTCCCGGGACTGGGGGGGCGCAAGACACCCAGTAC. This chain uses TRBV12-1 with TRBJ2-5, with 14 bases fitting TRBD2. The sequence runs out 1 residue before the end of the CDR3; the remainder is reconstructed from the germline J gene. From germline, CDR1 is SGHSN and CDR2 HYEKVE. The CDR3 sequence is 16 residues long. Losses at the gene ends were 2 bases for V and 3 bases for J; bases not matched to a gene: 3.

A word on this clone: Mouse germline and gene names are used. The missing CDR3 end, 1 residue past where the read stops, is filled in from the germline J gene. The chain joins TRBV16 to TRBJ2-4; 7 bases line up with TRBD2. The CDR3 covers 16 residues. CDR1 is SGHSA, CDR2 FRNQAP, per germline. V shed 0 bases, J shed 1 base, and the junction held 4 bases outside the gene matches. CDR3 residues: CASSLEGGSRQNTLYF. The part of the CDR3 DNA that was read is TGTGCAAGCAGCTTAGAGGGGGGGTCGCGTCAAAACACCTTGTAC. The full variable domain, its missing parts supplied by reference TRBV16 and TRBJ2-4, is NAGVIQTPRHKVTGKGQEATLWCEPISGHSAVFWYRQTIVQGLEFLTYFRNQAPIDDSGMPKERFSAQMPNQSHSTLKIQSTQPQDSAVYLCASSLEGGSRQNTLYFGAGTRLSVL.

Notes on this clone: The gene symbols are mouse symbols. The CDR3 extends 1 residue past the end of the read, so its final part is completed from the germline J gene. The chain couples TRBV4 to TRBJ1-6; TRBD1 matches at 8 bases. TRBJ1-6 is reported as an ORF; its role is uncertain. The germline V gene encodes CDR1 LGHDT and CDR2 YNNKQL (reference sequence). J lost 6 bases, V lost 4 bases, and 2 bases had no gene match. The CDR3 has 14 amino acids. CDR3 bases read: TGTGCCAGCAGCTGGACAGGGTTTAATTCGCCCCTCTAC. It translates to CASSWTGFNSPLY. The CDR3, in full, reads CASSWTGFNSPLYF.

Note on this clone: The germline and genes are mouse ones. The CDR3 end lies 1 residue beyond the end of the read and is filled in from the germline J gene. The genes are TRBV26 and TRBJ1-2, with 12 nucleotides matching TRBD1. The germline V gene encodes CDR1 KGHPV and CDR2 FQNQEV (reference sequence). V trimming: 8 bases; J trimming: 4 bases; junction bases outside the gene matches: 2. The CDR3 has 13 amino acids. The CDR3 DNA, read in part, is TGTGCCAGCTCGGGACAGGGGGCCTCCGACTACACC. Its translation: CASSGQGASDYT. The full-length CDR3 reads as CASSGQGASDYTF.

With respect to this clone: Gene names follow the mouse nomenclature. The CDR3: CAWSLYTYEQYF. CDR3 bases read: TGTGCCTGGAGTCTCTACACCTATGAACAGTAC. This chain joins TRBV31 and TRBJ2-7; D is unresolved. The sequence runs out 1 residue before the end of the CDR3; the remainder is reconstructed from the germline J gene. The V gene's germline CDR1 is GKSSPN and CDR2 SITVG. Between the trimmed V and J ends, which lost 0 bases and 2 bases, there was a span of 5 bases. This CDR3 has 12 residues.

Note on this clone: These gene names are mouse names. The sequenced fragment ends 1 residue before the CDR3 boundary, so the rest is inferred from the germline J gene. This chain connects TRBV16 to TRBJ2-5; possible D gene TRBD2, 5 bases. Germline V gives CDR1 SGHSA, CDR2 FRNQAP. This CDR3 contains 14 residues. V lost 0 bases, J lost 6 bases, and 10 bases lay in between. This CDR3 is CASSLDGGVDTQYF. The CDR3 DNA, read in part, is TGTGCAAGCAGCTTAGACGGTGGGGTGGACACCCAGTAC. Looking up the rest from reference TRBV16 and TRBJ2-5 gives the full variable domain: NAGVIQTPRHKVTGKGQEATLWCEPISGHSAVFWYRQTIVQGLEFLTYFRNQAPIDDSGMPKERFSAQMPNQSHSTLKIQSTQPQDSAVYLCASSLDGGVDTQYFGPGTRLLVL.

As concerns this clone: Any gene name here is a mouse gene name. The observed sequence ends 1 residue before the CDR3 terminus, with the missing tail filled in from the germline J gene. This sequence joins TRBV12-2 and TRBJ2-7; TRBD2 matches 12 bases. The J segment lost 3 bases and the V segment lost 2 bases, leaving 4 bases of the junction unmatched. Germline loops: CDR1 SGHLS, CDR2 HYDKME. This CDR3 spans 15 amino acids. CDR3 sequence: CASSQGLGGLYEQYF. The covered CDR3 bases are TGTGCCAGCTCTCAGGGACTGGGGGGTCTCTATGAACAGTAC. The full variable domain, its missing parts supplied by reference TRBV12-2 and TRBJ2-7, is NSGVVQSPRYIIKGKGERSILKCIPISGHLSVAWYQQTQGQELKFFIQHYDKMERDKGNLPSRFSVQQFDDYHSEMNMSALELEDSAVYFCASSQGLGGLYEQYFGPGTRLTVL.

Regarding this clone: Here the gene names and germline are mouse. The read is 1 residue too short to cover the CDR3 end, so that end is filled in from the germline J gene. The chain links TRBV3 to TRBJ2-1; D is possibly TRBD1 (5 bases). Trimming shortened V by 5 bases and J by 0 bases, and 8 bases separated the two germline ends. The CDR3 extends over 14 amino acids. The germline gives CDR1 SNHLY, CDR2 FYNGKV (reference sequence). CDR3 DNA (partial): TGTGCCAGCAGCCTCAGGGTTAACTATGCTGAGCAGTTC. Protein sequence: CASSLRVNYAEQF. The CDR3, in full, reads CASSLRVNYAEQFF.

A note on this clone: Genes and germline are mouse. The CDR3 bases that were read are TGTGCCAGCTCTCAGGGACTGGGGGGTCTCTATGAACAGTAC. Its translation: CASSQGLGGLYEQY. The full CDR3 is CASSQGLGGLYEQYF. The rearrangement uses TRBV12-1 and TRBJ2-7; 12 nucleotides match TRBD2. The read terminates 1 residue before the CDR3 end, so the remaining end is supplied by the germline J gene. Per the germline V gene, CDR1 is SGHSN and CDR2 is HYEKVE. J lost 3 bases, V lost 2 bases, and 4 bases had no gene match. This CDR3 region has 15 residues. The entire variable domain, with the rest obtained from reference TRBV12-1 and TRBJ2-7, is as follows: DSGVVQSPRHIIKEKGGRSVLTCIPISGHSNVVWYQQTLGKELKFLIQHYEKVERDKGFLPSRFSVQQFDDYHSEMNMSALELEDSAMYFCASSQGLGGLYEQYFGPGTRLTVL.

A note on this clone: Gene names are mouse gene names. Read sequence stops 1 residue before the CDR3 end, and the germline J gene provides the missing end. The chain uses TRBV26 and TRBJ1-3; TRBD1 matches at 8 bases. The CDR3 is 15 residues long. J gave up 0 bases and V 3 bases, and 1 base lay outside the gene matches. CDR1 is KGHPV and CDR2 is FQNQEV in the germline V gene (reference sequence). The CDR3 loop reads CASSLDRGSGNTLYF. CDR3 DNA (partial): TGTGCCAGCAGTCTCGACAGGGGTTCTGGAAATACGCTCTAT. The variable domain in full, with the rest retrieved from reference TRBV26 and TRBJ1-3, is NSKVIQTPRYLVKGQGQKAKMRCIPEKGHPVVFWYQQNKNNEFKFLINFQNQEVLQQIDMTEKRFSAECPSNSPCSLEIQSSEAGDSALYLCASSLDRGSGNTLYFGEGSRLIVV.

Regarding this clone: Mouse germline and gene names are used. From the germline J gene comes the end of the CDR3, since the read stops 1 residue before it. Other nucleotide sequences in the sample specify the same CDR3. The chain combines TRBV26 with TRBJ1-3; TRBD1 might be the D (5 bases). Trimming stripped 6 bases from V and 0 bases from J, with 9 bases between. The CDR3 is 14 residues long. CDR1 and CDR2 (germline): KGHPV, FQNQEV (reference sequence). CDR3 bases read: TGTGCCAGCAGCCGGACAATTTCTGGAAATACGCTCTAT. Translated: CASSRTISGNTLY. The entire CDR3 protein is CASSRTISGNTLYF.

Worth noting for this clone: At one boundary the junction diverges from the germline segment, which might be a read error. The listed genes are named as in mouse. The read halts 1 residue ahead of the CDR3 end, with the missing end drawn from the germline J gene. This rearrangement joins TRBV4 to TRBJ1-5, with 10 bases that match TRBD1. CDR3 length: 17 residues. CDR1 and CDR2 (germline): LGHDT, YNNKQL (reference sequence). The CDR3 region is CASSQEGTGADNQAPLF. The part of the CDR3 DNA that was read is TGTGCCAGCAGCCAAGAGGGGACAGGGGCCGACAACCAGGCTCCGCTT.

About this clone: Genes here carry mouse names. The read ends 1 residue shy of where the CDR3 ends; the end is completed using the germline J gene. The genes are TRBV13-2 and TRBJ2-5, with TRBD2 matching 9 bases. The germline V gene has CDR1 NNHNN and CDR2 SYGAGS (reference sequence). V lost 4 bases, J lost 6 bases, and 6 bases stayed unmatched. The CDR3 contains 14 residues. The sequenced part of the CDR3 DNA is TGTGCCAGCGGTCTGACTGGGGGAAGGGACACCCAGTAC. Protein sequence: CASGLTGGRDTQY. The CDR3 in its entirety is CASGLTGGRDTQYF.

On this clone: The germline and genes are mouse ones. The read falls 1 residue short of the CDR3 end, and the missing part is taken from the germline J gene. The rearrangement joins TRBV16 to TRBJ2-2, with 11 bases lining up with TRBD2. The CDR3 covers 15 residues. Germline CDR1 SGHSA, CDR2 FRNQAP. After removal of 3 bases from V and 7 bases from J, the junction contained 4 bases not matched to a gene. The CDR3: CASSFTGGAGGQLYF. CDR3 DNA, as far as it was read: TGTGCAAGCAGCTTTACTGGGGGGGCGGGCGGGCAGCTCTAC.

This clone was observed a single time. The gene names here belong to mouse. The CDR3 is cut off 1 residue early in the read; its end comes from the germline J gene. V is TRBV31 and J is TRBJ1-1; D perhaps matches TRBD1 (6 bases). The CDR3 has 14 amino acids. V lost 1 base to trimming and J lost 0 bases, with 9 bases between them. Germline V gene sequence: CDR1 GKSSPN, CDR2 SITVG. CDR3 sequence: CAWSHGQSNTEVFF. The sequenced CDR3 bases are TGTGCCTGGAGTCACGGACAGTCAAACACAGAAGTCTTC.

A word on this clone: Mouse gene names apply. The CDR3 end lies 1 residue beyond the end of the read and is filled in from the germline J gene. The genes are TRBV26 and TRBJ2-4; TRBD1 agrees at 8 bases. The V gene end was trimmed by 5 bases and the J gene end by 4 bases; junction bases not matched to a gene: 2. Germline CDR1 KGHPV, CDR2 FQNQEV (reference sequence). This CDR3 comprises 13 residues. The CDR3 DNA, read in part, is TGTGCCAGCAGTTCGGACAGGGAAAACACCTTGTAC. The encoded protein is CASSSDRENTLY. The entire CDR3 reads CASSSDRENTLYF.

In regard to this clone: Gene labels here are mouse ones. The CDR3 goes on 1 residue after the read ends, and that part is filled in from the germline J gene. The chain uses TRBV15 and TRBJ2-3; unclear D gene. The germline gives CDR1 SGHND, CDR2 FRSKSL. The ends were cut back, 3 bases at V and 0 bases at J, with 7 bases in the middle. This CDR3 has 14 amino acids. The covered CDR3 bases are TGTGCCAGCAGTTTGGGTTCTAGTGCAGAAACGCTGTAT. The encoded protein is CASSLGSSAETLY. The full-length CDR3 reads as CASSLGSSAETLYF.

As concerns this clone: All gene names here are mouse names. The sequenced fragment ends 1 residue before the CDR3 boundary, so the rest is inferred from the germline J gene. V gene TRBV3 combines with J gene TRBJ2-4, with 7 bases lining up with TRBD1. With V trimmed by 5 bases and J by 0 bases, 2 bases remained unmatched. Germline V gene data show CDR1 as SNHLY and CDR2 as FYNGKV (reference sequence). CDR3 length: 14 amino acids. CDR3 DNA (partial): TGTGCCAGCAGCCCGGGACAGAGTCAAAACACCTTGTAC. Encoded protein: CASSPGQSQNTLY. The CDR3 as a whole reads CASSPGQSQNTLYF.